These T cell receptor beta chains were read from a single sample in a study of blood T cell repertoires in COVID-19. The data were produced by immunoSEQ multiplex PCR, yet TCRdb's version contains in-frame clones alone and is incomplete. The table lists about 180,000 clones, roughly 84% of them singletons. What was sequenced was peripheral blood. These receptors all come from a woman between 50 and 59 years old with COVID-19, enrolled during active disease. Both conserved end residues are part of each CDR3. Fields, in order: D gene, J gene, clone size, V gene, CDR3 DNA, CDR3 protein. A D gene is named only where the DNA matches it firmly. Only part of the rows carry a size: once, few, many, or a class if the clone is expanded.

>TRBD2|TRBJ2-1|NA|TRBV3-1/TRBV3-2
TGTGCCAGCAGCCCGGCCCGACTAGCCCCCAATGAGCAGTTCTTC
CASSPARLAPNEQFF
>TRBD2|TRBJ2-3|once|TRBV4-1
TGCGCCAGCACATTAGCGGGGGGAATAGATACGCAGTATTTT
CASTLAGGIDTQYF
>NA|TRBJ2-1|few|TRBV15
TGTGCCACCAGCAAGACAGTAACCTACAATGAGCAGTTCTTC
CATSKTVTYNEQFF
>TRBD1|TRBJ1-4|once|TRBV9
TGTGCCAGCAGCGTTACAGGGGGCGGTGAAAAACTGTTTTTT
CASSVTGGGEKLFF
>TRBD1|TRBJ1-6|NA|TRBV6-4
TGTGCCAGCAGTCTCGGGACAGGGGACAATTCACCCCTCCACTTT
CASSLGTGDNSPLHF
>NA|TRBJ1-1|NA|TRBV10-3
TGTGCCACCGCCGGGACACCGAACACTGAAGCTTTCTTT
CATAGTPNTEAFF
>NA|TRBJ1-4|few|TRBV4-3
TGCGCCAGCAGCCAAGGAATAGCGGGGGTTGAAAAACTGTTTTTT
CASSQGIAGVEKLFF
>NA|TRBJ2-2|NA|TRBV13
TGTGCCAGCAGCTCCCTGTTGAGGGACACCGGGGAGCTGTTTTTT
CASSSLLRDTGELFF
>NA|TRBJ2-3|NA|TRBV6-5
TGTGCCAGCAGTTACCAGGGAACAGATACGCAGTATTTT
CASSYQGTDTQYF
>TRBD2|TRBJ2-5|NA|TRBV28
TGTGCCAGCAAAATCGGGGGGGGGACCAAGGTGACCCAGTACTTC
CASKIGGGTKVTQYF
>TRBD1|TRBJ1-2|NA|TRBV7-2
TGTGCCAGCAGCTTAGTTCAGGGGGCGGACTATGGCTACACCTTC
CASSLVQGADYGYTF
>NA|TRBJ1-2|NA|TRBV25-1
TGTGCCAGCGCGGCAGTCGGGGGTGACTATGGCTACACCTTC
CASAAVGGDYGYTF
>TRBD1|TRBJ1-1|NA|TRBV18
TGTGCCAGCTCACCACAGGGGGCCCTCGCTAACACTGAAGCTTTCTTT
CASSPQGALANTEAFF
>TRBD1|TRBJ1-2|NA|TRBV6-1
TGTGCCAGCAGTGACGCCAAGACAGGGAACTATGGCTACACCTTC
CASSDAKTGNYGYTF
>NA|TRBJ1-1|NA|TRBV11-3
TGTGCCAGCAGCTTACCAGGGGCGATGACTGAAGCTTTCTTT
CASSLPGAMTEAFF
>NA|TRBJ2-1|NA|TRBV7-9
TGTGCCAGCAGCTTAGGGTCGGGGTCCTACAATGAGCAGTTCTTC
CASSLGSGSYNEQFF
>TRBD2|TRBJ2-2|NA|TRBV28
TGTGCCAGCAGCGGAGCGGGGGGGCGTACCGGGGAGCTGTTTTTT
CASSGAGGRTGELFF
>NA|TRBJ2-5|NA|TRBV4-3
TGCGCCAGCAGCCCGAGAGGAGGGACCCAGTACTTC
CASSPRGGTQYF
>TRBD1|TRBJ2-7|NA|TRBV19
TGTGCCAGTAGGGCCTTTGGACAGGGGGCCCCCACCTACGAGCAGTACTTC
CASRAFGQGAPTYEQYF
>TRBD1|TRBJ1-6|NA|TRBV2
TGTGCCAGCGATCGGGGACAGGGTAATTCACCCCTCCACTTT
CASDRGQGNSPLHF
>TRBD2|TRBJ2-3|NA|TRBV10-3
TGTGCCATCAGTGGACCCACGGGGGGGAGCGCAGATACGCAGTATTTT
CAISGPTGGSADTQYF
>TRBD2|TRBJ2-1|NA|TRBV5-1
TGCGCCAGCAAAGAACCGGGGGGGTACAATGAGCAGTTCTTC
CASKEPGGYNEQFF
>NA|TRBJ1-5|NA|TRBV3-1/TRBV3-2
TGTGCCAGCAGCCAAGATCTTGTACAGAATCAGCCCCAGCATTTT
CASSQDLVQNQPQHF
>TRBD1|TRBJ1-1|once|TRBV5-5
TGTGCCAGCAGCACAAGACAGGGAGCTGAAGCTTTCTTT
CASSTRQGAEAFF
>TRBD1|TRBJ2-7|NA|TRBV30
TGTGCCTGGAGTGTAATAAACAGGGGGTGGGAGCAGTACTTC
CAWSVINRGWEQYF
>TRBD2|TRBJ2-2|few|TRBV7-9
TGTGCCAGCAGCTTAAAGGGACTAGCTAGCGGGGAGCTGTTTTTT
CASSLKGLASGELFF
>NA|TRBJ1-3|few|TRBV3-1/TRBV3-2
TGTGCCAGCAGCCAAGTAGACACCATATATTTT
CASSQVDTIYF
>TRBD1|TRBJ1-2|NA|TRBV28
TGTGCCAGCAGTCCGCCTGACAGGGATCGGATCTATGGCTACACCTTC
CASSPPDRDRIYGYTF
>TRBD2|TRBJ2-5|NA|TRBV3-1/TRBV3-2
TGTGCCAGCAGCCATCTAGCGGGAAACCAAGAGACCCAGTACTTC
CASSHLAGNQETQYF
>TRBD2|TRBJ2-3|NA|TRBV9
TGTGCCAGCAGCGGTAGCGGGGGTTACACAGATACGCAGTATTTT
CASSGSGGYTDTQYF
>TRBD1|TRBJ1-2|NA|TRBV10-3
TGTGCCATCACCGGAGACAGGGACGGGGATGGCTACACCTTC
CAITGDRDGDGYTF
>TRBD2|TRBJ2-3|NA|TRBV24-1
TGTGCCACCAGTGACCCCGGGGGGGGCGGTGATACGCAGTATTTT
CATSDPGGGGDTQYF
>TRBD2|TRBJ2-3|NA|TRBV11-2
TGTGCCAGCACCCGGGGAGGGGCGGGGTCAGATACGCAGTATTTT
CASTRGGAGSDTQYF
>NA|TRBJ1-2|NA|TRBV30
TGTGCCTGGAGTGTAGGGGCAGGTTATGGCTACACCTTC
CAWSVGAGYGYTF
>NA|TRBJ2-3|few|TRBV19
TGTGCCAGTAGTATAAGGTCAGGTTCTAGCACAGATACGCAGTATTTT
CASSIRSGSSTDTQYF
>TRBD2|TRBJ2-3|NA|TRBV5-4
TGTGCCAGCACCCCGGGGGGGAGCACAGATACGCAGTATTTT
CASTPGGSTDTQYF
>NA|TRBJ1-5|NA|TRBV2
TGTGCCAGCAGTGACGGGCAGCCCCAGCATTTT
CASSDGQPQHF
>NA|TRBJ2-2|NA|TRBV7-3
TGTGCCAGCAGCCCCCGGGGGGCTGGCGGGGAGCTGTTTTTT
CASSPRGAGGELFF
>TRBD1|TRBJ2-7|NA|TRBV6-2/TRBV6-3
TGTGCCAGCAGTTGGGACAGGGGTGTACTCTACGAGCAGTACTTC
CASSWDRGVLYEQYF
>NA|TRBJ1-2|NA|TRBV28
TGTGCCAGCAGTTTAGGTCAGGGAGGAGGCTACACCTTC
CASSLGQGGGYTF
>NA|TRBJ2-1|NA|TRBV7-2
TGTGCCAGCAGCCTACTCAGGGGCAATGAGCAGTTCTTC
CASSLLRGNEQFF
>TRBD1|TRBJ1-4|NA|TRBV28
TGTGCCAGCAGTTGGGGACAGGGGAATAATGAAAAACTGTTTTTT
CASSWGQGNNEKLFF
>NA|TRBJ2-2|few|TRBV19
TGTGCCAGTAGTATACGATTTGGAGGGCACTTGAACACCGGGGAGCTGTTTTTT
CASSIRFGGHLNTGELFF
>TRBD1|TRBJ1-1|NA|TRBV5-6
TGTGCCAGCAGCTTGTCCGGACAGGGGTTTGCTTTCTTT
CASSLSGQGFAFF
>TRBD1|TRBJ1-1|few|TRBV4-2
TGTGCCAGCAGCCAAGTCGGACAGGCTAACACTGAAGCTTTCTTT
CASSQVGQANTEAFF
>NA|TRBJ2-7|few|TRBV27
TGTGCCAGCCGGATTGGGGGCGGGTACGGATACGAGCAGTACTTC
CASRIGGGYGYEQYF
>NA|TRBJ2-1|NA|TRBV7-2
TGTGCCAGCAGCCGGGTGGGGGCAGGGTATTCCTACAATGAGCAGTTCTTC
CASSRVGAGYSYNEQFF
>NA|TRBJ1-2|few|TRBV2
TGTGCCAGCAGTGAACTTGATGGCTACACCTTC
CASSELDGYTF